The 3 T cell receptor beta chains presented below share a single source sample, sequenced in a study of response to subunit inactivated influenza vaccine. MiXCR was run by TCRdb on the RT-PCR reads, yielding one entry per CDR3 protein. The data contain about 520,000 distinct CDR3 sequences, under 8.5% of them singletons. This sample comprised PBMCs from blood, obtained about 23 months after vaccination. The source is a man between 50 and 69 years old who received an inactivated influenza vaccine.

This clonotype was found many times. The chain combines TRBV3-1 with TRBJ2-1; 9 positions agree with TRBD1. The CDR3 covers 15 residues. V shed 1 base, J shed 9 bases, and the junction held 7 bases outside the gene matches. Germline V lookup: CDR1 LGHDT, CDR2 YNNKEL (reference sequence). CDR3: CASSQVDTGGTEQFF. The CDR3 DNA sequence: TGTGCCAGCAGCCAAGTGGATACAGGGGGCACTGAGCAGTTCTTC.

This chain uses TRBV28 with TRBJ2-4, with 7 bases identical to TRBD1. Germline V gene data show CDR1 as MDHEN and CDR2 as SYDVKM. V shed 5 bases and J 7 bases; nucleotides not matched to a gene: 8. The CDR3 contains 14 residues. CDR3 residues: CASSHRDSSNIQYF. CDR3 nucleotide sequence: TGTGCCAGCAGTCACCGGGACAGCTCTAACATTCAGTACTTC.

A few counts support this clonotype. The chain couples TRBV6-6 to TRBJ1-1, with TRBD1 matching over 9 bases. The CDR3 consists of 13 residues. Trimming removed 6 bases from V and 10 bases from J; junction bases left unmatched: 9. Germline V gene data show CDR1 as MNHNY and CDR2 as SVGAGI (reference sequence). The DNA for the CDR3 is TGTGCCAGCAGGATCCGGGACAGGGCTTTAGCTTTCTTT. It translates to CASRIRDRALAFF.